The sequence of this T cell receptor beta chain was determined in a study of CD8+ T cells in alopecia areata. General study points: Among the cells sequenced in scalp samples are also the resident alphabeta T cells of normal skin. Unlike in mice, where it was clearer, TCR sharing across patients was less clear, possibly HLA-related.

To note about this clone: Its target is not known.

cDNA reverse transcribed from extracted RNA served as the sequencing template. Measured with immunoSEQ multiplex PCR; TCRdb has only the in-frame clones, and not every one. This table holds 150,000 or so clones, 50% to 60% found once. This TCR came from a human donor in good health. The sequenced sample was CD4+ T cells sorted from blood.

The CDR3 reads CASSSALAVIYNEQFF. DNA of the CDR3: TGTGCCAGCAGTTCCGCCCTAGCGGTTATCTACAATGAGCAGTTCTTC. V is TRBV27 and J is TRBJ2-1; 7 nucleotides agree with TRBD2. This CDR3 is 16 amino acids long. The junction had 9 bases not matched to a gene; V was cut back by 4 bases and J by 3 bases. CDR1 is MNHEY and CDR2 is SMNVEV in the germline V gene (reference sequence).